This entry describes one T cell receptor beta chain. Its antigen is as yet unknown. The sample originates from a study of CD8 T cells in Susac syndrome. General study results and limits: In its TCR sequencing and HLA analysis, the study acknowledged that the number of individuals was relatively small.

Roughly 0.45 to 1 ug RNA was reverse transcribed with random hexamers. MiXCR, run by TCRdb on the immunoSEQ multiplex PCR reads, gives a single entry per CDR3 protein. The sample has about 210,000 distinct CDR3 sequences, 95% seen once. The authors carried out high-throughput sequencing of TCR beta. They applied it to CD8+ and CD4+ T cells obtained from blood. The multiple sclerosis control group was made up of treatment-naive patients with stable or active relapsing-remitting disease. Negative isolation was applied to CD8+ and CD4+ T cells, and FACS enrichment was applied to TEMRA cells. The CDR3 runs to 16 residues. Germline CDR1 reads SGHTA; CDR2 reads FQGNSA. Trimming left V 1 base short and J 2 bases short, with 14 bases between.

The sequencing input was CD4+ T cells from PBMCs. The rearrangement links TRBV7-2 to TRBJ2-5; TRBD1 is a possible D gene (5 bases). The clonotype originates from a human donor with multiple sclerosis. The CDR3 spells CASSLDGAVSQETQYF. The DNA of the CDR3 is TGTGCCAGCAGCTTAGATGGGGCAGTTAGTCAAGAGACCCAGTACTTC.